The clone carrying this TCR beta chain was found a few times. This CDR3 has 12 amino acids. Trimming took 6 bases from V and 5 from J, leaving 10 bases between them. Germline CDR1 and CDR2: ENHRY and SYGVKD. This entry belongs to a study of T-cell memory formation after mild COVID-19. MiXCR, run by TCRdb on the 5' RACE reads, gives a single entry per CDR3 protein. The sample includes almost 250,000 distinct CDR3 sequences, 15% of them seen just once. The source of this sequence is an adult woman who had mild COVID-19 (a few samples of this study predate the infection). Cell type and time point are not known. The chain links TRBV10-3 to TRBJ2-5; D is undetermined. Material: PBMCs or a T cell subset sorted from them (not recorded which). CDR3 nucleotides: TGTGCCATCAGAAGAGCCGGGGAGACCCAGTACTTC. It specifies CAIRRAGETQYF.